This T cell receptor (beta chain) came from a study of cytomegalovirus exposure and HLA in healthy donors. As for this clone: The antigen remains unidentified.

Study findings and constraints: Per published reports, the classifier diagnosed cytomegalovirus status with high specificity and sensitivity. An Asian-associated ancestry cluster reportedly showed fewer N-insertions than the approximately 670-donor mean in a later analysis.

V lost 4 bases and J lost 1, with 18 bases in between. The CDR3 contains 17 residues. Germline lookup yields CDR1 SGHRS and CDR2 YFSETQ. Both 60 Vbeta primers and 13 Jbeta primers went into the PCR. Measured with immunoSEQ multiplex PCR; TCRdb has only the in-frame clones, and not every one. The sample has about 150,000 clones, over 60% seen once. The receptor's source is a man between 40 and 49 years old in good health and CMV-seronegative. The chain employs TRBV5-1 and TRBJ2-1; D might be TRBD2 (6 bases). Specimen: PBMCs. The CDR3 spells CASSITSGVYSYNEQFF. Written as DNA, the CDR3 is TGCGCCAGCAGCATTACTTCGGGGGTATATTCCTACAATGAGCAGTTCTTC.